This is a list of T cell receptor beta chains from one sample in a study of cytomegalovirus exposure and HLA in healthy donors. Some clones are missing from TCRdb's copy, which holds only in-frame ones; the method was immunoSEQ multiplex PCR. The sample data list some 200,000 clones. The sequencing input was PBMCs. The origin of the receptors is a woman under 30 in good health and CMV-seropositive. CDR3s leave out the opening cysteine and the closing phenylalanine or tryptophan.

>TRBV29-1
SVWGLQETQY
>TRBV4-1
ASSPTGSGAGANVLT
>TRBV6-1
ASSEMDGQGIYEQY
>TRBV9
ASRPGLLNTEAF
>TRBV30
AWTLRDRRAVYGYT
>TRBV30
AWMLGGSQHEQY
>TRBV6-1
ASTDITETADTQY
>TRBV19
ASSMGPAGYT
>TRBV7-3
ASSLSRTSEAF
>TRBV7-9
ASSLVYSGAYSGNTIY
>TRBV5-1
ASSSLAGGADTQY
>TRBV7-9
ASSLGDVAVVADTQY
>TRBV7-2
ASSLVDTSGVAEQF
>TRBV4-3
ASSQDIPGELF
>TRBV19
ASTVNSEFGYT
>TRBV7-8
ASSLGGQGRPYNEQF
>TRBV4-3
ASSQPRTSGEHNEQF
>TRBV7-9
ASKTGPNTGELF
>TRBV30
AWSNTGELF
>TRBV7-9
ASSNYTGGIYEQY
>TRBV5-1
ASSLGTSGGMINIQY
>TRBV6-5
ASKTDNMNTEAF
>TRBV12-5
ASGLAHPGGSYEQY
>TRBV5-1
ASSLERGGTGELF
>TRBV4-3
ASSQGVTGSGYT
>TRBV14
ASSQDTRAKNIQY
>TRBV7-8
ASSLAQVKD
>TRBV7-2
ASSPGVGGEQY
>TRBV2
ASSPEGGVNTGELF
>TRBV5-4
ASSRDSPNNEQF
>TRBV2
ASSERGQPQH
>TRBV19
ASNMRGAKETQY
>TRBV7-8
ASSSGTAYSSQPQH
>TRBV6-5
ASMQGSYNSPLH
>TRBV2
ASSGVAGGSVEQF
>TRBV9
ASSVGGTVPYEQY
>TRBV5-4
ASSLRGGDYGYT
>TRBV18
ASSWELATNEKLF
>TRBV6-1
ASIPTSGSSYEQY
>TRBV19
ASTQRSGANVLT
>TRBV2
ASSAQAASNYGYT
>TRBV4-1
ASSQGDTLYGYT
>TRBV15
ATSREGSGGRETQY
>TRBV10-3
AISIASNYGYT
>TRBV15
ATSPGQPYEQY
>TRBV15
ATSKKSGLAGIYNEQF
>TRBV6-1
ASIGQGALSEAF